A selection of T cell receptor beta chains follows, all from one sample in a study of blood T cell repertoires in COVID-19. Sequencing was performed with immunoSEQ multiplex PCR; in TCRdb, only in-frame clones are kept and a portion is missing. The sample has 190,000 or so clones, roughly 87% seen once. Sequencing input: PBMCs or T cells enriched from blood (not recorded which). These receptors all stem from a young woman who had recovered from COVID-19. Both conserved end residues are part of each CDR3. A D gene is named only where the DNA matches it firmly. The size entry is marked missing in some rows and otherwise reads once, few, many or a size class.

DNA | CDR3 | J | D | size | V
TGTGCCAGCAGCGCCCGCCCTGTGGGAACTAGCACGCAGTTCTTC | CASSARPVGTSTQFF | TRBJ2-1 | - | - | TRBV9
TGTGCCAGCAGTCCCATAACCAGGGTAGTGAACACTGAAGCTTTCTTT | CASSPITRVVNTEAFF | TRBJ1-1 | - | - | TRBV27
TGTGCCAGCAGCACTAGCGGGGATATTGTCTCCTACGAGCAGTACTTC | CASSTSGDIVSYEQYF | TRBJ2-7 | TRBD2 | - | TRBV7-2
TGTGCCAGCAGCTTGGCAGGGGCAGGGCGCGAGCAGTACTTC | CASSLAGAGREQYF | TRBJ2-7 | - | - | TRBV5-6
TGTGCCAGCAGCTTAGTGGTATTGGCTAGCGGCAGCTCCTACAATGAGCAGTTCTTC | CASSLVVLASGSSYNEQFF | TRBJ2-1 | TRBD2 | - | TRBV7-9
TGTGCCAGCAGCTCGCAGGGCGGGGGCTCTTCCTACGAGCAGTACTTC | CASSSQGGGSSYEQYF | TRBJ2-7 | - | once | TRBV5-5
TGTGCCAGCAGCTCCGGGTCCACACCTAATCAGCCCCAGCATTTT | CASSSGSTPNQPQHF | TRBJ1-5 | - | - | TRBV6-5
TGTGCCAGTAGTACACCTTTCACCGGGACAGGCGGTCAGCCCCAGCATTTT | CASSTPFTGTGGQPQHF | TRBJ1-5 | TRBD1 | - | TRBV19
TGTGCCAGCACCTTAGACTCCGAAACATACTTC | CASTLDSETYF | TRBJ2-5 | - | - | TRBV6-5
TGTGCCACCAGGGGACAGGGGCATACCTACGAGCAGTACTTC | CATRGQGHTYEQYF | TRBJ2-7 | TRBD1 | - | TRBV24-1
TGTGCCATCAGTTCCGCGGGCGGGGCGTCCTACGAGCAGTACTTC | CAISSAGGASYEQYF | TRBJ2-7 | - | - | TRBV10-3
TGTGCCAGCAGCCAGCTGACAGGGGGCTTTGAAAAACTGTTTTTT | CASSQLTGGFEKLFF | TRBJ1-4 | TRBD1 | - | TRBV14
TGTGCCAGCAGCAGGACAGGGGGCTTGAACACTGAAGCTTTCTTT | CASSRTGGLNTEAFF | TRBJ1-1 | TRBD1 | - | TRBV7-2
TGTGCCAGCAGCTTAGGGAGGGACACTGAAGCTTTCTTT | CASSLGRDTEAFF | TRBJ1-1 | - | - | TRBV5-8
TGTGCCAGCAGCGCCGACAGGGGGATATACGGCTACACCTTC | CASSADRGIYGYTF | TRBJ1-2 | TRBD1 | - | TRBV7-2
TGTGCCAGCAGCCAAGGACCAGGGGACAGCAATCAGCCCCAGCATTTT | CASSQGPGDSNQPQHF | TRBJ1-5 | - | - | TRBV3-1/TRBV3-2
TGTGCCAGCAGCCCCGGGGGGACCCTCACTTCCTACGAGCAGTACTTC | CASSPGGTLTSYEQYF | TRBJ2-7 | TRBD2 | - | TRBV7-2
TGTGCCAGCTCTGGCGGACTAGATTACGAGCAGTACTTC | CASSGGLDYEQYF | TRBJ2-7 | TRBD2 | once | TRBV4-2
TGTGCCAGCAGCTTCATGGGGCAGCTTGAAGCTTTCTTT | CASSFMGQLEAFF | TRBJ1-1 | - | - | TRBV7-2
TGTGCCAGCAGCCCCCGAGACAGGGTGTCCTACGAGCAGTACTTC | CASSPRDRVSYEQYF | TRBJ2-7 | TRBD1 | - | TRBV11-1
TGTGCCAGCAGTGAAAACGACTTTGCGGGAGAGACAGATACGCAGTATTTT | CASSENDFAGETDTQYF | TRBJ2-3 | TRBD2 | - | TRBV6-1
TGTGCCAGCAGTGAATCGCGACAAAATAATTCACCCCTCCACTTT | CASSESRQNNSPLHF | TRBJ1-6 | - | - | TRBV6-1
TGTGCCAGCAGCTACCGGGACAGTCATGAAGCTTTCTTT | CASSYRDSHEAFF | TRBJ1-1 | TRBD1 | - | TRBV7-2
TGTGCCAGCAGCTGGGCCAGGGGGTTGGCAGCGACCCAGTACTTC | CASSWARGLAATQYF | TRBJ2-5 | TRBD1 | - | TRBV11-3
TGTGCCAGCAGTGCCGGGGCGGGATACTACGAGCAGTACTTC | CASSAGAGYYEQYF | TRBJ2-7 | - | - | TRBV2
TGTGCCAGCAGCGGGACAGGTGACGAAGCTTTCTTT | CASSGTGDEAFF | TRBJ1-1 | TRBD1 | - | TRBV6-5
TGTGCCAGCAGCCGAGGGACAGTGGCTCAGGAGACCCAGTACTTC | CASSRGTVAQETQYF | TRBJ2-5 | TRBD1 | - | TRBV7-8
TGTGCCAGCAAGCGGGAGGGCCCCACCGGGGAGCTGTTTTTT | CASKREGPTGELFF | TRBJ2-2 | TRBD2 | once | TRBV6-5
TGTGCCAGCAGCCCGAGACAGGGTTGGTCTGGAAACACCATATATTTT | CASSPRQGWSGNTIYF | TRBJ1-3 | TRBD1 | - | TRBV28
TGTGCCAGCAGTTGGGGACAGGATAATTCACCCCTCCACTTT | CASSWGQDNSPLHF | TRBJ1-6 | TRBD1 | - | TRBV6-6
TGTGCCAGCAGCTTGGGCGTTGGTAACTATGGCTACACCTTC | CASSLGVGNYGYTF | TRBJ1-2 | - | - | TRBV5-8
TGTGCCACCCGACTAGCGGGGGGAGAGACCCAGTACTTC | CATRLAGGETQYF | TRBJ2-5 | TRBD2 | - | TRBV5-4
TGTGCCAGTAGTATAGGGACTGGGTCCTCTGGAAACACCATATATTTT | CASSIGTGSSGNTIYF | TRBJ1-3 | - | - | TRBV19
TGTGCCAGCAGCTTAGTTGCCGGAGACAATGAGCAGTTCTTC | CASSLVAGDNEQFF | TRBJ2-1 | - | - | TRBV7-9
TGCGCCAGCAGCCAAGGTGGTGGCTCACTCGGGGAGCAGTACTTC | CASSQGGGSLGEQYF | TRBJ2-7 | - | once | TRBV4-1
TGCGCCAGCAGCTTCACTAGCGGTGAGCAGTTCTTC | CASSFTSGEQFF | TRBJ2-1 | TRBD2 | once | TRBV5-1
TGTGCCAGCAGCCCGGACAGATTAAAAGAGACCCAGTACTTC | CASSPDRLKETQYF | TRBJ2-5 | - | - | TRBV11-2
TGCGCCAGCAGCCTACTAACGGGCGGGGGCCTGGAAGAGACCCAGTACTTC | CASSLLTGGGLEETQYF | TRBJ2-5 | - | - | TRBV4-1
TGTGCCAGCAGTTTCGCAGGGAACTATGGCTACACCTTC | CASSFAGNYGYTF | TRBJ1-2 | - | - | TRBV12-3/TRBV12-4
TGTGCCAGCAGCTTCCAGGGGGCGACCACTGAAGCTTTCTTT | CASSFQGATTEAFF | TRBJ1-1 | TRBD1 | once | TRBV3-1/TRBV3-2
TGTGCCAGCAGTTTACGGGACAGACCTAGCACAGATACGCAGTATTTT | CASSLRDRPSTDTQYF | TRBJ2-3 | TRBD1 | - | TRBV27
TGTGCCAGCAGCCTGAGTATGAACACTGAAGCTTTCTTT | CASSLSMNTEAFF | TRBJ1-1 | - | - | TRBV7-3
TGTGCCAGCAGCTTAGCGGGGACTGGGGAAGCTTTCTTT | CASSLAGTGEAFF | TRBJ1-1 | - | - | TRBV7-2
TGTGCCAGCAGCGCAGGGACAGGTATTTCACCCCTCCACTTT | CASSAGTGISPLHF | TRBJ1-6 | TRBD1 | - | TRBV9
TGTGCCAGCAGTTTGGACAGTAATAGCAATCAGCCCCAGCATTTT | CASSLDSNSNQPQHF | TRBJ1-5 | - | - | TRBV2
TGCGCCAGCAGCCGGACGGACAGGGAAGAACCCCAGTACTTC | CASSRTDREEPQYF | TRBJ2-5 | TRBD1 | - | TRBV5-1
TGCGCCAGCAGCCAGGGACAGTCCTCTGGAAACACCATATATTTT | CASSQGQSSGNTIYF | TRBJ1-3 | TRBD1 | - | TRBV4-3
TGTGCCAGCAGAGACACCTACAATGAGCAGTTCTTC | CASRDTYNEQFF | TRBJ2-1 | - | few | TRBV5-5
TGCGCCAGCAGCTTGGGACTAGCGGGAGTTAATGAGCAGTTCTTC | CASSLGLAGVNEQFF | TRBJ2-1 | TRBD2 | - | TRBV5-1